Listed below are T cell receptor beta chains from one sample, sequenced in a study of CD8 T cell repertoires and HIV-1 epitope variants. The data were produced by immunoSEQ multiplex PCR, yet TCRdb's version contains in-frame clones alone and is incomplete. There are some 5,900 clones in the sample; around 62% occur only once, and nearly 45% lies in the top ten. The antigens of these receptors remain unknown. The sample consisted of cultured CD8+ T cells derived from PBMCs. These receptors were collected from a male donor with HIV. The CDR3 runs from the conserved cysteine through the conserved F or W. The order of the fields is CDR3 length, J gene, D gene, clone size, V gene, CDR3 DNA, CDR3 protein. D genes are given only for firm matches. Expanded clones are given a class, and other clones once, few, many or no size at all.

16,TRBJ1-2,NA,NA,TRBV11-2,TGTGCCAGCAGCTTAAGCGGGGGACTGACTAAGGATGGCTACACCTTC,CASSLSGGLTKDGYTF
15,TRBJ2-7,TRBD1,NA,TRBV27,TGTGCCAGCAGTTCTCCCGGGACAGTAGTCTACGAGCAGTACTTC,CASSSPGTVVYEQYF
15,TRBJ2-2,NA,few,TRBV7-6,TGTGCCAGCAGCTTAAGTGGAGGGGCGGGCGGGGAGCTGTTTTTT,CASSLSGGAGGELFF
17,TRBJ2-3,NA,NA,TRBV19,TGTGCCAGTAGTGCCTCTAGGGGACGGAGGAGCACAGATACGCAGTATTTT,CASSASRGRRSTDTQYF
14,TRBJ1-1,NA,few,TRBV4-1,TGCGCCAGCAGCCAAGAGGTCCCCTCCCGGGAAGCTTTCTTT,CASSQEVPSREAFF
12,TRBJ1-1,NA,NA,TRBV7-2,TGTGCCAGCAGCCCATCCAAGCTTGAAGCTTTCTTT,CASSPSKLEAFF
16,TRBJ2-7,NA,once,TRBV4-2,TGTGCCAGCAGCCAAGACGCGGGCCCAACTTCCTACGAGCAGTACTTC,CASSQDAGPTSYEQYF
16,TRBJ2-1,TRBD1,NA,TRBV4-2,TGTGCCAGCAGCCAAGACTGGGACAGATCGTACAATGAGCAGTTCTTC,CASSQDWDRSYNEQFF
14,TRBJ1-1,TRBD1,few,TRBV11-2,TGTGCCAGCAGCTTAGGGACAGGGACTTCTGAAGCTTTCTTT,CASSLGTGTSEAFF
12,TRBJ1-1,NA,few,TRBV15,TGTGCCTCGGGCGGGGTAAACACTGAAGCTTTCTTT,CASGGVNTEAFF
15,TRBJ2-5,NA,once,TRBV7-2,TGTGCCAGCAGCTCCGCCGGGATAGATCAAGAGACCCAGTACTTC,CASSSAGIDQETQYF
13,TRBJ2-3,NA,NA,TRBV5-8,TGTGCCAGCAGCTTGAGGGGCACAGATACGCAGTATTTT,CASSLRGTDTQYF
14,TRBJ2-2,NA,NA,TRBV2,TGTGCCAGCTTGGGGGCCCTGAACACCGGGGAGCTGTTTTTT,CASLGALNTGELFF
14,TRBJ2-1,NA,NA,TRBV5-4,TGTGCCAGCAGCTTGGGGGGACTTCTGAATGAGCAGTTCTTC,CASSLGGLLNEQFF